The 17 T cell receptor beta chains listed next were all sequenced from one sample in a study of T cell responses to AZD1222 COVID-19 vaccine. Method: immunoSEQ multiplex PCR; TCRdb's copy keeps in-frame clones and lacks some. The sample shows approximately 79,000 clones, approximately 91% of them seen only once. This specimen was peripheral blood, taken on day 0 of AZD1222 vaccination. The receptors derive from an adult in good health.

The gene calls are TRBV28 and TRBJ2-5; D uncertain. The CDR3 totals 12 residues. V dropped 9 bases and J dropped 3 bases, with 11 bases sitting between them. Germline-derived CDR1 and CDR2 are MDHEN and SYDVKM. The CDR3 region has the DNA TGTGCCAGTCGGCTAAGGGAAGAGACCCAGTACTTC. Its translation is CASRLREETQYF. Full variable domain (missing parts from reference TRBV28 and TRBJ2-5): DVKVTQSSRYLVKRTGEKVFLECVQDMDHENMFWYRQDPGLGLRLIYFSYDVKMKEKGDIPEGYSVSREKKERFSLILESASTNQTSMYLCASRLREETQYFGPGTRLLVL.

The chain combines TRBV11-2 with TRBJ2-2, with TRBD2 as a possible D gene (6 bases). The CDR3 consists of 14 residues. Between the trimmed V and J ends, which lost 4 bases and 3 bases, there was a span of 9 bases. Germline V gene data show CDR1 as SGHAT and CDR2 as FQNNGV. CDR3 sequence: CASSWDFYTGELFF. The CDR3 coding sequence is TGTGCCAGCAGCTGGGACTTCTACACCGGGGAGCTGTTTTTT.

The rearrangement links TRBV14 to TRBJ2-7; 12 bases fit TRBD2. V gave up 5 bases and J gave up 3 bases; unmatched junction bases: 8. This CDR3 spans 16 amino acids. From germline, CDR1 is SGHDN and CDR2 FVKESK. The CDR3 DNA follows: TGTGCCAGCAGCGTCCTACTAGCGGGAGGCAACTACGAGCAGTACTTC. This codes for CASSVLLAGGNYEQYF.

The CDR3: CASTPRGLRQPQHF. The CDR3 bases are TGTGCCAGTACCCCCAGGGGGCTAAGGCAGCCCCAGCATTTT. This chain uses TRBV19 with TRBJ1-5; 8 positions match TRBD1. CDR1 LNHDA and CDR2 SQIVND come from the germline V gene (reference sequence). The J segment lost 7 bases and the V segment lost 7 bases, leaving 9 bases of the junction unmatched. The CDR3 is 14 residues long.

The chain uses TRBV10-1 and TRBJ2-1; perhaps TRBD1 as D (5 bases). The CDR3 loop spans 14 amino acids. The V gene lost 5 bases and the J gene lost 7 bases, with 15 bases spanning the gap. Germline V CDR1 and CDR2: WNHNN, SYGVQD (reference sequence). Here the CDR3 DNA reads TGCGCCAGCAGTCTAGGGGCTTGGGAAAATGAGCAGTTCTTC. It encodes CASSLGAWENEQFF.

The rearrangement uses TRBV28 and TRBJ1-2; D gene ambiguous. The CDR3 sequence is 13 residues long. The germline V gene encodes CDR1 MDHEN and CDR2 SYDVKM. V dropped 7 bases and J dropped 7 bases, with 16 bases sitting between them. In DNA, the CDR3 is TGTGCCAGCACCCCTCATCGGTTAGGTGGCTACACCTTC. Amino acids: CASTPHRLGGYTF.

J is TRBJ2-7 and V is TRBV19; D uncertain. Trimming cost V 3 bases and J 6 bases, with 6 bases left between them. The CDR3 covers 11 residues. Germline V gene sequence: CDR1 LNHDA, CDR2 SQIVND (reference sequence). The CDR3 sequence is CASSMSSEQYF. As DNA, the CDR3 is TGTGCCAGTAGTATGAGTAGCGAGCAGTACTTC.

CDR3: CASSSSSSGNTIYF. The CDR3 coding sequence is TGTGCCAGCAGCTCGTCAAGCTCTGGAAACACCATATATTTT. The gene calls are TRBV7-9 and TRBJ1-3; D not resolved. CDR3 size: 14 residues. CDR1 and CDR2 (germline): SEHNR, FQNEAQ (reference sequence). The V end was cut by 4 bases, the J end by 0 bases, with 7 bases between. The variable domain in full, completed from reference TRBV7-9 and TRBJ1-3, reads DTGVSQNPRHKITKRGQNVTFRCDPISEHNRLYWYRQTLGQGPEFLTYFQNEAQLEKSRLLSDRFSAERPKGSFSTLEIQRTEQGDSAMYLCASSSSSSGNTIYFGEGSWLTVV.

The chain recombines TRBV6-6 with TRBJ2-7; 13 positions match TRBD2. The CDR3 totals 15 residues. Per the germline V gene, CDR1 is MNHNY and CDR2 is SVGAGI (reference sequence). Trimming removed 6 bases from V and 6 bases from J; junction bases left unmatched: 8. The CDR3 here is CASSPATSGRVEQYF. The CDR3, as DNA: TGTGCCAGCAGCCCGGCCACTAGCGGGAGGGTCGAGCAGTACTTC.

The chain couples TRBV7-8 to TRBJ2-3, with 7 bases aligning to TRBD2. CDR3 length equals 16 residues. V dropped 4 bases and J dropped 7; count of bases not matched to a gene: 14. Germline CDR1 SGHVS, CDR2 FQNEAQ. The CDR3 region is CASSYATGGVINTQYF. In nucleotides, the CDR3 is TGTGCCAGCAGCTACGCAACGGGGGGAGTGATAAATACGCAGTATTTT. Full variable domain (remainder filled in from reference TRBV7-8 and TRBJ2-3): GAGVSQSPRYKVAKRGQDVALRCDPISGHVSLFWYQQALGQGPEFLTYFQNEAQLDKSGLPSDRFFAERPEGSVSTLKIQRTQQEDSAVYLCASSYATGGVINTQYFGPGTRLTVL.

The chain combines TRBV15 with TRBJ2-7; no definite D call. Germline V gene lookup returns CDR1 LNHNV and CDR2 YYDKDF (reference sequence). CDR3 size: 15 residues. With 6 bases removed from V and 0 bases from J, the gap between germline ends came to 15 bases. The CDR3: CATRKDNPSSYEQYV. The DNA for the CDR3 is TGTGCCACCAGAAAAGACAACCCGAGCTCCTACGAGCAGTACGTC.

The chain uses TRBV4-1 and TRBJ2-1; maybe TRBD2 (5 bases). The CDR3 length is 14 residues. Germline CDR1 MGHRA, CDR2 YSYEKL. The V and J ends lost 4 bases and 4 bases respectively, with 11 bases between them. The CDR3 nucleotides read TGCGCCAGCAGCCTTACAAGAGGGTACAATGAGCAGTTCTTC. Its protein product is CASSLTRGYNEQFF.

The chain joins TRBV6-5 to TRBJ1-1; TRBD1 agrees at 7 bases. Germline CDR1 MNHEY, CDR2 SVGAGI. CDR3 size: 14 residues. The trim removed 6 bases at V and 4 bases at J, leaving 8 bases unmatched. CDR3 residues: CASRQTGAVTEAFF. The CDR3 DNA reads as TGTGCCAGCAGGCAAACAGGGGCAGTCACTGAAGCTTTCTTT.

The V gene is TRBV7-2, the J gene TRBJ2-5; D ambiguous. Germline V gene data show CDR1 as SGHTA and CDR2 as FQGNSA. This CDR3 region has 12 residues. The V gene lost 8 bases and the J gene lost 6 bases, with 13 bases spanning the gap. In DNA, the CDR3 is TGTGCCAGCGGGTCCTATGTGAAGACCCAGTACTTC. Amino acids: CASGSYVKTQYF. Full variable domain (missing parts from reference TRBV7-2 and TRBJ2-5): GAGVSQSPSNKVTEKGKDVELRCDPISGHTALYWYRQSLGQGLEFLIYFQGNSAPDKSGLPSDRFSAERTGGSVSTLTIQRTQQEDSAVYLCASGSYVKTQYFGPGTRLLVL.

The gene calls are TRBV5-1 and TRBJ1-1; D gene unclear. Trimming removed 5 bases at V and 9 bases at J, with 14 bases between. From germline, CDR1 is SGHRS and CDR2 YFSETQ. CDR3 length: 12 residues. As DNA, the CDR3 is TGCGCCAGCAGGCAAGACGATCATAAAGCTTTCTTT. Amino acid sequence: CASRQDDHKAFF.

The chain joins TRBV7-9 to TRBJ2-7; maybe TRBD1 (5 bases). Germline CDR1 reads SEHNR; CDR2 reads FQNEAQ (reference sequence). Trimming stripped 1 base from V and 5 bases from J, with 12 bases between. CDR3 length equals 14 residues. CDR3 bases: TGTGCCAGCAGCTTAGGCGCAGGGTCCAACGAGCAGTACGTC. It is translated as CASSLGAGSNEQYV.

Only a few counts were recorded for this clone. The chain couples TRBV28 to TRBJ1-2; no definite D call. This CDR3 contains 15 residues. Germline-derived CDR1 and CDR2 are MDHEN and SYDVKM. V lost 3 bases to trimming and J lost 4 bases, with 15 bases between them. CDR3 nucleotides: TGTGCCAGCAGTTTGGTTCCGTCCCTACCCTATGGCTACACCTTC. It specifies CASSLVPSLPYGYTF.